This TCR beta chain came from a study of T cell responses to AZD1222 COVID-19 vaccine. As for this clone: Its antigen is unidentified.

Germline CDR1 is SEHNR and CDR2 is FQNEAQ (reference sequence). V was trimmed by 5 bases and J by 4 bases, leaving 15 bases between them. There are 16 residues in the CDR3. The assay was immunoSEQ multiplex PCR, and TCRdb's table has in-frame clones only and misses some. The data contain fewer than 110,000 clones, 88% of them singletons. Study findings and constraints: Two AZD1222 administrations were followed by greater Spike-specific TCR breadth and depth.

The receptor comes from an adult in good health. The V call is TRBV7-9, the J call TRBJ1-6; D is perhaps TRBD1 (6 bases). This material consisted of peripheral blood, taken on day 0 of AZD1222 vaccination. The CDR3 loop reads CASSQMVGAYNSPLHF. The CDR3, as DNA: TGTGCCAGCAGCCAAATGGTGGGGGCGTATAATTCACCCCTCCACTTT. The whole variable domain, filled in from reference TRBV7-9 and TRBJ1-6, reads DTGVSQNPRHKITKRGQNVTFRCDPISEHNRLYWYRQTLGQGPEFLTYFQNEAQLEKSRLLSDRFSAERPKGSFSTLEIQRTEQGDSAMYLCASSQMVGAYNSPLHFGNGTRLTVT.